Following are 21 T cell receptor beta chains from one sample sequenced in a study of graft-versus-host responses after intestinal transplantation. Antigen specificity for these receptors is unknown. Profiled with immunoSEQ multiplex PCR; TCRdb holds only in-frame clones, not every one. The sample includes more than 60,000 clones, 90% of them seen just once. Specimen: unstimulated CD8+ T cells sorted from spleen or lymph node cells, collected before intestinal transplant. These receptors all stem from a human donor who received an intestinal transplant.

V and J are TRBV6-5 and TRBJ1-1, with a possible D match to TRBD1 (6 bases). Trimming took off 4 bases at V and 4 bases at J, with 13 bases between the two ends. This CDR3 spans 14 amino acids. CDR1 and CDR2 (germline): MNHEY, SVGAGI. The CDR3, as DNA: TGTGCCAGCAGTTTGGGCAGGGGCGGCACTGAAGCTTTCTTT. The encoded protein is CASSLGRGGTEAFF.

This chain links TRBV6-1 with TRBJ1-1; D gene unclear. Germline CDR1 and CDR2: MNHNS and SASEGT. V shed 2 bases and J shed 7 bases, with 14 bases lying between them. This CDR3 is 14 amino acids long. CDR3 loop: CASSEPVEESEAFF. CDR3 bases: TGTGCCAGCAGTGAACCGGTCGAAGAGAGTGAAGCTTTCTTT.

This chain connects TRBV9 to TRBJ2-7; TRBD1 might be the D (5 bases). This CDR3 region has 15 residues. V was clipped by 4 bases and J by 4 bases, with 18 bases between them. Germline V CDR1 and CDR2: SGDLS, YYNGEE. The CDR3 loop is CASSPTGGAEYEQYF. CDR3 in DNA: TGTGCCAGCAGCCCTACAGGTGGGGCCGAGTACGAGCAGTACTTC.

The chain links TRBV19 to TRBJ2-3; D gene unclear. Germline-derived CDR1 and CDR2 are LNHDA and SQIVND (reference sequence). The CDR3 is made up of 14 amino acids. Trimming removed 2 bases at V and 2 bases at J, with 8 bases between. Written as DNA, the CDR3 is TGTGCCAGTAGTATACTAGTCCACACAGATACGCAGTATTTT. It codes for CASSILVHTDTQYF.

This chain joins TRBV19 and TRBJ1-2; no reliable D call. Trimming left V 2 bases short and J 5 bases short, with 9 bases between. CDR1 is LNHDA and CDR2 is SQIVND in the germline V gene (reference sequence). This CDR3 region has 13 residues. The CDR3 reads CASSIRLGYGYTF. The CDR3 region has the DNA TGTGCCAGTAGTATAAGGCTAGGATATGGCTACACCTTC. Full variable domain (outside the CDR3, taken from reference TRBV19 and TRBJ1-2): DGGITQSPKYLFRKEGQNVTLSCEQNLNHDAMYWYRQDPGQGLRLIYYSQIVNDFQKGDIAEGYSVSREKKESFPLTVTSAQKNPTAFYLCASSIRLGYGYTFGSGTRLTVV.

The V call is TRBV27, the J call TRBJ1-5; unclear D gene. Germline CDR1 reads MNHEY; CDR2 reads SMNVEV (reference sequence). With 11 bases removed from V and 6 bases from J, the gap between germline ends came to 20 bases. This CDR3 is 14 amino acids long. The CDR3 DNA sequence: TGTGCCGGGTGTACTCGGCAGGTTAGTCAGCCCCAGCATTTT. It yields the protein CAGCTRQVSQPQHF.

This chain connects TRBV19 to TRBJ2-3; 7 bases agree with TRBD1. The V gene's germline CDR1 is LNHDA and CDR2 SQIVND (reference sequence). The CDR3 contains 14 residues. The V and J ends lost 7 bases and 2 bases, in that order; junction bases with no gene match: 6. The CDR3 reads CASKGTAHTDTQYF. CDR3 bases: TGTGCCAGTAAGGGGACAGCCCACACAGATACGCAGTATTTT.

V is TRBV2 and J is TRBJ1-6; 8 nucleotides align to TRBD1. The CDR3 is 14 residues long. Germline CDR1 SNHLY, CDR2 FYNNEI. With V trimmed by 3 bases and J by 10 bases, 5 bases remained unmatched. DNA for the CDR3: TGTGCCAGCAGTGACCGGACAGGGCGGTCACCCCTCCACTTT. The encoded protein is CASSDRTGRSPLHF.

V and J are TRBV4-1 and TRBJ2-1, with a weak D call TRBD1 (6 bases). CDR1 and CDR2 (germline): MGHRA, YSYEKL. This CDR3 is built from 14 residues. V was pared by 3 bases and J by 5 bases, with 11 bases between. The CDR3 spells CASSQGADNNEQFF. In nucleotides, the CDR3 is TGCGCCAGCAGCCAGGGGGCGGATAACAATGAGCAGTTCTTC.

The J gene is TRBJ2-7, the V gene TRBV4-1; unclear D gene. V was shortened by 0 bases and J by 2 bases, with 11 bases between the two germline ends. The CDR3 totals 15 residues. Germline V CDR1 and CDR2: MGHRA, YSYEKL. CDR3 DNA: TGCGCCAGCAGCCAAGATCGGTCCTCCGCCTACGAGCAGTACTTC. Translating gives CASSQDRSSAYEQYF.

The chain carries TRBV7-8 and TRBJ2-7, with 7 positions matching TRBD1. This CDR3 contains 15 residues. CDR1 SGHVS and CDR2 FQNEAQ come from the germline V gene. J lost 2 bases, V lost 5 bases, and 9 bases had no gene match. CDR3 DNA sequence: TGTGCCAGCAGCGACGCCGGGACAGCCACCTACGAGCAGTACTTC. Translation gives CASSDAGTATYEQYF.

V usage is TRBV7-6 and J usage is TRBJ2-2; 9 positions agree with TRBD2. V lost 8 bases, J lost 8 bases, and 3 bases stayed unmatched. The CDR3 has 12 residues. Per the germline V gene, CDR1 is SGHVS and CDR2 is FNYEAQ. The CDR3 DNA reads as TGTGCCAGCCAAGCGGGGGGTGGGGAGCTGTTTTTT. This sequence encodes CASQAGGGELFF.

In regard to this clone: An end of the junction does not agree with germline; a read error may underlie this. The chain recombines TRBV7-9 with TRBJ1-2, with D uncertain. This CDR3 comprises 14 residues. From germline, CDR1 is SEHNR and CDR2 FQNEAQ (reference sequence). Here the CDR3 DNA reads TGTGCCAGCAGCTTTGGGGAGGTTAACTATAGCTACACCTTC. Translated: CASSFGEVNYSYTF. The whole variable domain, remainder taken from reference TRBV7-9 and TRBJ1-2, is DTGVSQNPRHKITKRGQNVTFRCDPISEHNRLYWYRQTLGQGPEFLTYFQNEAQLEKSRLLSDRFSAERPKGSFSTLEIQRTEQGDSAMYLCASSFGEVNYSYTFGSGTRLTVV.

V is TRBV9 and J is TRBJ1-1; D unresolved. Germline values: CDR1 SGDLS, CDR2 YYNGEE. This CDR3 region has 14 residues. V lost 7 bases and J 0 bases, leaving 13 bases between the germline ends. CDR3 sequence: CASGNDNMNTEAFF. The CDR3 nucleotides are TGTGCCAGCGGTAATGACAACATGAACACTGAAGCTTTCTTT.

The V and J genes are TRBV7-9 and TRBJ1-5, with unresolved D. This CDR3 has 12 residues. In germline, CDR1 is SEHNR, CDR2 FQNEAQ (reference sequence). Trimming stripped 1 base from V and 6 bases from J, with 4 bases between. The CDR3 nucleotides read TGTGCCAGCAGCTTAGGGGCTCAGCCCCAGCATTTT. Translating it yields CASSLGAQPQHF.

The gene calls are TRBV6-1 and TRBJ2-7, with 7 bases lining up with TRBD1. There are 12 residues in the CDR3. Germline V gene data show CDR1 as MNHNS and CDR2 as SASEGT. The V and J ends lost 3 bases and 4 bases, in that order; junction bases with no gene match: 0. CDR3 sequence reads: CASSETGYEQYF. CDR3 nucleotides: TGTGCCAGCAGTGAGACAGGGTACGAGCAGTACTTC.

CDR3 protein: CASSRTGNTEAFF. The CDR3, as DNA: TGTGCCAGCAGTAGGACAGGGAACACTGAAGCTTTCTTT. The J gene is TRBJ1-1, the V gene TRBV6-1, with 7 positions matching TRBD1. CDR3 length: 13 residues. CDR1 is MNHNS and CDR2 is SASEGT in the germline V gene. V was clipped by 5 bases and J by 1 base; unmatched bases: 1.

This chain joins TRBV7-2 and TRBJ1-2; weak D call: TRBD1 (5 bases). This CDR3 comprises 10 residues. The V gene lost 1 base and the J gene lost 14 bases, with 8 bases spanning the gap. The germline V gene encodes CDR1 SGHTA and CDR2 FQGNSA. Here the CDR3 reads CASSLGGLTF. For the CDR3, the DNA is TGTGCCAGCAGCTTAGGGGGCCTGACCTTC.

The CDR3 is CASSVAGVPGSEQYF. The CDR3 bases are TGTGCCAGCAGCGTTGCCGGGGTTCCGGGTAGCGAGCAGTACTTC. V and J are TRBV9 and TRBJ2-5, with D possibly being TRBD2 (5 bases). The DNA end lines up better with TRBJ2-7; the J call may be wrong. Germline assignment: CDR1 SGDLS and CDR2 YYNGEE. The CDR3 runs 15 residues.

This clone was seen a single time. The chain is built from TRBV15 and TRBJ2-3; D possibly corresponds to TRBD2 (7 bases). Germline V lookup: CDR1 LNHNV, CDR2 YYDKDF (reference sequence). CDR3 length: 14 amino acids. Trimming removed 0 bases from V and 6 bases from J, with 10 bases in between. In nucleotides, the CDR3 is TGTGCCACCAGCAGAGAACGGGGGGCGGATACGCAGTATTTT. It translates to CATSRERGADTQYF.

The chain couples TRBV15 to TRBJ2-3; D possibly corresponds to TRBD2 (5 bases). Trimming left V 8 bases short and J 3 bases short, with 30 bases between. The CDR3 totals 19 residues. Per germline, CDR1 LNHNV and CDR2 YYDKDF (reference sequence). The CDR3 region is CATERSSREGLGKTDTQYF. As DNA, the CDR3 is TGTGCCACCGAAAGAAGTTCCCGGGAAGGGTTAGGGAAGACAGATACGCAGTATTTT.